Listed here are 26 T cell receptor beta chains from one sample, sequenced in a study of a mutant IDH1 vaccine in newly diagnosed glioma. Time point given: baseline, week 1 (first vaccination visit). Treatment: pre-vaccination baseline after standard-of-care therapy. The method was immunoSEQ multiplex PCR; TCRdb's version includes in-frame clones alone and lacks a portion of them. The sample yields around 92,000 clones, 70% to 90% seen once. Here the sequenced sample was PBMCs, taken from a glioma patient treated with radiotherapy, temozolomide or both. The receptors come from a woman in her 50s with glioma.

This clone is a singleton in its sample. The CDR3, as DNA: TGTGCCAGTAGTATTCTCCCGGCCGGGGCAGGGAGAACTGAAGCTTTCTTT. Translation: CASSILPAGAGRTEAFF. V gene TRBV19 combines with J gene TRBJ1-1; tentatively, D is TRBD1 (5 bases). Germline assignment: CDR1 LNHDA and CDR2 SQIVND (reference sequence). The CDR3 loop spans 17 amino acids. The V and J ends lost 3 bases and 5 bases respectively, with 22 bases between them.

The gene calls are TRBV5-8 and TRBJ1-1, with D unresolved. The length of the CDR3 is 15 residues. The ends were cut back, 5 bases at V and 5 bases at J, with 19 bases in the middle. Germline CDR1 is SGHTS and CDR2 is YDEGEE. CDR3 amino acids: CASRPSWIGGTEAFF. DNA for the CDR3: TGTGCCAGCAGACCGTCCTGGATCGGAGGGACTGAAGCTTTCTTT. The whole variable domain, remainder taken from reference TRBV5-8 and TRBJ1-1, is EAGVTQSPTHLIKTRGQQATLRCSPISGHTSVYWYQQALGLGLQFLLWYDEGEERNRGNFPPRFSGRQFPNYSSELNVNALELEDSALYLCASRPSWIGGTEAFFGQGTRLTVV.

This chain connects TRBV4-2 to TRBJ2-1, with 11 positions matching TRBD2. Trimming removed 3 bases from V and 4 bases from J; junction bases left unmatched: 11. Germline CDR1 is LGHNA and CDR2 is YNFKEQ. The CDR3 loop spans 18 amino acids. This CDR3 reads CASSQSLAGESMYNEQFF. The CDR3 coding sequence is TGTGCCAGCAGCCAGTCACTAGCGGGAGAATCAATGTACAATGAGCAGTTCTTC.

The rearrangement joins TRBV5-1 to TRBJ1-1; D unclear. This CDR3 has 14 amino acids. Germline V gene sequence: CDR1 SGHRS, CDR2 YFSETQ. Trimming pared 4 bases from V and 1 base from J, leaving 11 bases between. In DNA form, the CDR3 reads TGCGCCAGCAGCCCGACGGGAGGGAACACTGAAGCTTTCTTT. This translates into CASSPTGGNTEAFF.

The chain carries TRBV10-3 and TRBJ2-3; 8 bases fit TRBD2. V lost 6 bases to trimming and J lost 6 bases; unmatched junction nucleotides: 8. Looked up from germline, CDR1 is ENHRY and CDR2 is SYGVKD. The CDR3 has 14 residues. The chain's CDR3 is CAIRQSGSLDTQYF. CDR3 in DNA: TGTGCCATCAGACAAAGCGGGAGTTTGGATACGCAGTATTTT.

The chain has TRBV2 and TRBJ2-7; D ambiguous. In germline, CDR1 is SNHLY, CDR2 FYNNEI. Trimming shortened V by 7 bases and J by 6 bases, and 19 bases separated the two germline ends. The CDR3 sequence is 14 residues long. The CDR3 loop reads CASKAGLETGEQYF. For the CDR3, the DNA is TGTGCCAGCAAAGCAGGCTTAGAGACCGGCGAGCAGTACTTC.

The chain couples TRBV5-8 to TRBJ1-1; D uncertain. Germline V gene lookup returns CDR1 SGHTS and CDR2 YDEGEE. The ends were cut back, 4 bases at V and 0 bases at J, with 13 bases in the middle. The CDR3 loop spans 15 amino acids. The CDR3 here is CASSTVGRMNTEAFF. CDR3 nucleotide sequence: TGTGCCAGCAGCACAGTTGGCAGAATGAACACTGAAGCTTTCTTT.

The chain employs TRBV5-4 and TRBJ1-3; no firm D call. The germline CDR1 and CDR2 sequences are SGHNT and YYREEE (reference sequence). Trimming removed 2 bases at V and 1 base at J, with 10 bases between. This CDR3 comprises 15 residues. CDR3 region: CASSLQSGSGNTIYF. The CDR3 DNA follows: TGTGCCAGCAGCTTACAATCAGGATCTGGAAACACCATATATTTT. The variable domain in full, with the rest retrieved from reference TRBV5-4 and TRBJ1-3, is ETGVTQSPTHLIKTRGQQVTLRCSSQSGHNTVSWYQQALGQGPQFIFQYYREEENGRGNFPPRFSGLQFPNYSSELNVNALELDDSALYLCASSLQSGSGNTIYFGEGSWLTVV.

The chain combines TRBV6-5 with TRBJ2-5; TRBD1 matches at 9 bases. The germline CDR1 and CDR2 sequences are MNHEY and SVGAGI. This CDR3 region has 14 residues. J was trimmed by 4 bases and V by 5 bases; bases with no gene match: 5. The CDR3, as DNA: TGTGCCAGCAGTGGGACAGGGAGGCGAGAGACCCAGTACTTC. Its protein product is CASSGTGRRETQYF.

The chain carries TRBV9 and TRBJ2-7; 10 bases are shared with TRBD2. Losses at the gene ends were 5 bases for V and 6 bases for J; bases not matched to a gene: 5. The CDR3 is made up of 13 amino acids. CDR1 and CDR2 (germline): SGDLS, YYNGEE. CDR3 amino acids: CASRSGRASEQYF. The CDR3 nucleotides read TGTGCCAGCAGAAGCGGGAGGGCCAGCGAGCAGTACTTC.

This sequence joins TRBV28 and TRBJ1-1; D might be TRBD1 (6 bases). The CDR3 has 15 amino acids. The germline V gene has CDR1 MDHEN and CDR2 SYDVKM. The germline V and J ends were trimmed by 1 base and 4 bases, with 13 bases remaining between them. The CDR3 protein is CASSLFGGRGTEAFF. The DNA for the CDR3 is TGTGCCAGCAGTTTATTCGGGGGGCGAGGCACTGAAGCTTTCTTT.

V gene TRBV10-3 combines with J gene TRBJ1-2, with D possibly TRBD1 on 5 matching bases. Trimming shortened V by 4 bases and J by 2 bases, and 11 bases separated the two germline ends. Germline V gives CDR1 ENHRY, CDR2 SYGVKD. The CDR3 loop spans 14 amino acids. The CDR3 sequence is CAISVGEGNYGYTF. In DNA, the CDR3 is TGTGCCATCAGTGTGGGAGAGGGGAACTATGGCTACACCTTC.

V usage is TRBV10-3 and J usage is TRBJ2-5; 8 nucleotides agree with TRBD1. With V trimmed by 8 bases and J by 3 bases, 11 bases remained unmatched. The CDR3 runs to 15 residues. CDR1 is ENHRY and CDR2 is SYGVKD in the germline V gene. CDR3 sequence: CAIGSGQGLEETQYF. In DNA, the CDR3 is TGTGCCATCGGTTCCGGACAGGGTCTAGAAGAGACCCAGTACTTC.

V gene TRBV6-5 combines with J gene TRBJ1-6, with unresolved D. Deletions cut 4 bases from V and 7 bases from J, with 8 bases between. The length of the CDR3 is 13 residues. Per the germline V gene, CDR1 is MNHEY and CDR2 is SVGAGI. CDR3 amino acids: CASSFNMNSPLHF. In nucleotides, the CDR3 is TGTGCCAGCAGTTTTAACATGAATTCACCCCTCCACTTT.

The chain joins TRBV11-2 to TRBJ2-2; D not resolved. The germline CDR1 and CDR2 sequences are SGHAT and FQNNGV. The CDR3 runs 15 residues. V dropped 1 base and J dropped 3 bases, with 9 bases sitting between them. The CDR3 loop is CASSLASRHTGELFF. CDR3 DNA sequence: TGTGCCAGCAGCTTAGCGTCGCGCCACACCGGGGAGCTGTTTTTT.

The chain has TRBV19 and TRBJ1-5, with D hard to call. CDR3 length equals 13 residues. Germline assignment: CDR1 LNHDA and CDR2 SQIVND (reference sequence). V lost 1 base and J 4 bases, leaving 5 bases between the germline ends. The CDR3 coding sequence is TGTGCCAGTAGTATAGGACCAAATCAGCCCCAGCATTTT. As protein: CASSIGPNQPQHF.

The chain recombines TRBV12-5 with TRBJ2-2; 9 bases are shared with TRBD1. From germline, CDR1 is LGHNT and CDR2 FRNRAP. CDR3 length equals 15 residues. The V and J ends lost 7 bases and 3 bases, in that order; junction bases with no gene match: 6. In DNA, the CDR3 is TGTGCTAGTGCCAAACAGGGGGCGGACACCGGGGAGCTGTTTTTT. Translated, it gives CASAKQGADTGELFF. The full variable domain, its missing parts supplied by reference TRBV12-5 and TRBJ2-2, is DARVTQTPRHKVTEMGQEVTMRCQPILGHNTVFWYRQTMMQGLELLAYFRNRAPLDDSGMPKDRFSAEMPDATLATLKIQPSEPRDSAVYFCASAKQGADTGELFFGEGSRLTVL.

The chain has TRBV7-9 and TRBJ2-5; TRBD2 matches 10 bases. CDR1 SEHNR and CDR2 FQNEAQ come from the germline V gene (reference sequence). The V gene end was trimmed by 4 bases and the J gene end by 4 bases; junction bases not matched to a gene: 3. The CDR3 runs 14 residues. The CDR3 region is CASSSRTSGETQYF. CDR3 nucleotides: TGTGCCAGCAGCTCCCGGACTAGCGGAGAGACCCAGTACTTC. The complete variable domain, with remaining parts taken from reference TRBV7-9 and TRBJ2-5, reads DTGVSQNPRHKITKRGQNVTFRCDPISEHNRLYWYRQTLGQGPEFLTYFQNEAQLEKSRLLSDRFSAERPKGSFSTLEIQRTEQGDSAMYLCASSSRTSGETQYFGPGTRLLVL.

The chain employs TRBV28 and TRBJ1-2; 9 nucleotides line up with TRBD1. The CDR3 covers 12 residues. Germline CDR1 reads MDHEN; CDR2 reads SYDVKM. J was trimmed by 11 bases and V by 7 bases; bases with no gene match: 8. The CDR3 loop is CASTERDRDYTF. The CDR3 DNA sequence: TGTGCCAGCACCGAGAGGGACAGGGATTACACCTTC.

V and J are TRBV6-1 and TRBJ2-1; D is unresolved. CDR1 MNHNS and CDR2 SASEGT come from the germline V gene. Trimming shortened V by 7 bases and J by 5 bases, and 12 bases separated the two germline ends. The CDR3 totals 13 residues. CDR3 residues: CASTFLRNNEQFF. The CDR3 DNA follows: TGTGCCAGCACCTTTCTTAGGAACAATGAGCAGTTCTTC.

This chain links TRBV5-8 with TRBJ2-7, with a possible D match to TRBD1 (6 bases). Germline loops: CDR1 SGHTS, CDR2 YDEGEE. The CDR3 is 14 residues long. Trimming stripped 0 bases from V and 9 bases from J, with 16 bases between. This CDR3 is CASSLARAGERQYF. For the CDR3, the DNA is TGTGCCAGCAGCTTGGCCAGGGCAGGGGAGAGGCAGTACTTC.

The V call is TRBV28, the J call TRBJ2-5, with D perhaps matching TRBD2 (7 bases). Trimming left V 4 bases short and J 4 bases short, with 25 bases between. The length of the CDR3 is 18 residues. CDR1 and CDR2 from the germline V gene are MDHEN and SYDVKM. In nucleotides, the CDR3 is TGTGCCAGCAGTTCTCCACCCGGAGGCGGGGGAGGGGGAGAGACCCAGTACTTC. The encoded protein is CASSSPPGGGGGGETQYF.

The DNA of the CDR3 is TGTGCCAGCATCCAGGGAGGGGACAGCAATCAGCCCCAGCATTTT. Its protein product is CASIQGGDSNQPQHF. The chain has TRBV28 and TRBJ1-5, with a tentative D call TRBD1 (5 bases). Germline lookup yields CDR1 MDHEN and CDR2 SYDVKM. V lost 7 bases, J lost 1 base, and 14 bases lay in between. The CDR3 runs to 15 residues.

CDR3 sequence (DNA): TGTGCCAGCCCCCCTGGCCCTAACTATGGCTACACCTTC. This gives the protein CASPPGPNYGYTF. The chain employs TRBV7-9 and TRBJ1-2, with D unresolved. Germline-derived CDR1 and CDR2 are SEHNR and FQNEAQ (reference sequence). V was pared by 8 bases and J by 0 bases, with 10 bases between. The CDR3 runs 13 residues.

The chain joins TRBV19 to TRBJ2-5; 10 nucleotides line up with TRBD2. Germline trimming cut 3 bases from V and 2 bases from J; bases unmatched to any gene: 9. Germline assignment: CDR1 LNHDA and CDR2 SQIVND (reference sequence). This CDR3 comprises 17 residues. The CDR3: CASSIATSGSLQETQYF. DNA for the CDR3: TGTGCCAGTAGTATCGCGACTAGCGGGTCATTGCAAGAGACCCAGTACTTC.

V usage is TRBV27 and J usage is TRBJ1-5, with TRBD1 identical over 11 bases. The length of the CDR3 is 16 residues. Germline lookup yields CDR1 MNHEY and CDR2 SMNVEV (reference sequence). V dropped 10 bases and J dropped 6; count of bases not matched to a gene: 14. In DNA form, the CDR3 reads TGTGCCACCAGCCCCACGGACAGGGGGCTTTTTCAGCCCCAGCATTTT. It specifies CATSPTDRGLFQPQHF.